The rows below give T cell receptor beta chains drawn from one sample of a study of cytomegalovirus exposure and HLA in healthy donors. The method was immunoSEQ multiplex PCR; TCRdb's version includes in-frame clones alone and lacks a portion of them. This table holds about 180,000 clones, roughly 80% found once. Sequencing was done on a sample of PBMCs. The source of these receptors is a woman aged 18-30 years in good health and CMV-seropositive. CDR3s include the opening cysteine and the closing phenylalanine or tryptophan. The order of the fields is J gene, clone size, CDR3 length, V gene, D gene, CDR3 protein, CDR3 DNA. D genes are given only for firm matches. Where a row states a size, it is once, few, many or the class of an expanded clone; other rows omit it.

TRBJ1-1 . 18 TRBV21-1 . CASSNSGGGTGVQTEAFF TGTGCCAGCAGCAATTCCGGTGGCGGGACAGGGGTTCAGACTGAAGCTTTCTTT
TRBJ2-7 . 14 TRBV6-1 . CASSDNGALYEQYF TGTGCCAGCAGTGACAATGGGGCCCTTTACGAGCAGTACTTC
TRBJ1-5 few 15 TRBV10-3 TRBD1 CAISDGTGGDQPQHF TGTGCCATCAGTGACGGGACAGGGGGCGATCAGCCCCAGCATTTT
TRBJ2-3 . 18 TRBV14 TRBD1 CASSQDWLGQGFSDTQYF TGTGCCAGCAGCCAAGATTGGTTAGGACAGGGATTTTCAGATACGCAGTATTTT
TRBJ2-1 once 13 TRBV5-6 . CASSLPGNNEQFF TGTGCCAGCAGCTTGCCAGGGAACAATGAGCAGTTCTTC
TRBJ2-7 few 18 TRBV22-1 . CPGSHHGRDTRAPYEQYF TGTCCTGGGAGCCATCATGGCCGGGACACTCGCGCTCCCTACGAGCAGTACTTC
TRBJ2-1 . 13 TRBV19 . CASSLTPYNEQFF TGTGCCAGTAGTCTTACACCCTACAATGAGCAGTTCTTC
TRBJ2-5 few 14 TRBV7-9 TRBD1 CASTHTGDLETQYF TGTGCCAGCACCCACACAGGGGACCTTGAGACCCAGTACTTC
TRBJ2-1 . 15 TRBV5-1 . CASSLELANGDEQFF TGCGCCAGCAGCTTGGAACTAGCCAACGGTGATGAGCAGTTCTTC
TRBJ2-7 . 16 TRBV28 . CASSLEGDPFFYEQYF TGTGCCAGCAGTCTTGAGGGGGACCCTTTCTTTTACGAGCAGTACTTC
TRBJ1-4 . 15 TRBV4-1 . CASSQTGSANEKLFF TGCGCCAGCAGCCAAACAGGGTCGGCTAATGAAAAACTGTTTTTT
TRBJ2-3 . 12 TRBV5-4 . CASSLARDTQYF TGTGCCAGCAGCTTGGCGAGAGATACGCAGTATTTT
TRBJ1-5 . 18 TRBV7-6 . CASSLGPLRGYSNQPQHF TGTGCCAGCAGCTTAGGCCCGCTTCGCGGTTATAGCAATCAGCCCCAGCATTTT
TRBJ1-5 . 17 TRBV28 . CASSTNLPGFSNQPQHF TGTGCCAGCAGTACTAATTTGCCGGGGTTTAGCAATCAGCCCCAGCATTTT
TRBJ1-6 . 15 TRBV5-4 TRBD1 CASSLEQGHRSPLHF TGTGCCAGCAGCTTGGAACAGGGGCATCGTTCACCCCTCCACTTT
TRBJ2-7 . 15 TRBV29-1 . CSVEDPATETYEQYF TGCAGCGTTGAAGATCCCGCGACAGAAACCTACGAGCAGTACTTC
TRBJ1-5 . 17 TRBV6-4 . CASSKVKGRGGNQPQHF TGTGCCAGCAGTAAGGTGAAGGGGCGGGGCGGCAATCAGCCCCAGCATTTT
TRBJ1-1 . 14 TRBV9 TRBD1 CASSVERGRTEAFF TGTGCCAGCAGCGTAGAAAGGGGGCGGACTGAAGCTTTCTTT
TRBJ2-3 . 15 TRBV15 TRBD2 CATSIGAGVTDTQYF TGTGCCACCAGCATTGGAGCGGGGGTCACAGATACGCAGTATTTT
TRBJ1-1 . 15 TRBV27 . CASSRVLNMNTEAFF TGTGCCAGCAGCCGGGTTCTAAACATGAACACTGAAGCTTTCTTT
TRBJ1-6 . 13 TRBV14 . CASSLVYNSPLHF TGTGCCAGCAGCCTCGTCTATAATTCACCCCTCCACTTT
TRBJ1-6 . 14 TRBV27 TRBD1 CASRQGQWDSPLHF TGTGCCAGCAGACAGGGACAGTGGGATTCACCCCTCCACTTT
TRBJ1-2 few 15 TRBV5-1 TRBD1 CASSFGTGVNYGYTF TGCGCCAGCAGCTTCGGGACAGGGGTTAACTATGGCTACACCTTC
TRBJ1-4 once 15 TRBV13 . CASSSSGGRDEKLFF TGTGCCAGCAGTTCCTCGGGGGGACGGGATGAAAAACTGTTTTTT
TRBJ1-4 . 17 TRBV7-8 . CASSIQVTFATNEKLFF TGTGCCAGCAGTATACAGGTTACATTTGCAACTAATGAAAAACTGTTTTTT
TRBJ2-5 . 14 TRBV21-1 . CASSKAWGRRTQYF TGTGCCAGCAGCAAAGCATGGGGGAGGAGGACCCAGTACTTC
TRBJ1-6 . 13 TRBV28 . CASSSGGSSPLHF TGTGCCAGCAGTTCGGGGGGGAGCTCACCCCTCCACTTT
TRBJ1-1 . 13 TRBV5-6 . CASSFGDSTEAFF TGTGCCAGCAGCTTCGGGGATTCCACTGAAGCTTTCTTT
TRBJ1-1 . 14 TRBV5-1 TRBD1 CASSLTGENTEAFF TGCGCCAGCAGCTTGACAGGGGAGAACACTGAAGCTTTCTTT
TRBJ1-1 . 15 TRBV5-6 . CASSFQGLLGAGAFF TGTGCCAGCAGCTTCCAGGGGCTTTTGGGGGCGGGAGCTTTCTTT
TRBJ1-1 few 17 TRBV27 TRBD1 CASSPHPQGIWNTEAFF TGTGCCAGCAGTCCCCACCCACAGGGGATATGGAACACTGAAGCTTTCTTT
TRBJ2-1 . 13 TRBV6-5 . CASSYSGAYEQFF TGTGCCAGCAGTTACTCGGGGGCGTATGAGCAGTTCTTC
TRBJ1-1 . 12 TRBV27 TRBD1 CRLDRGIAAAFF TGTCGACTCGACAGGGGTATCGCCGCGGCTTTCTTT
TRBJ1-3 . 11 TRBV10-3 . CAMGGADTIYF TGTGCCATGGGGGGGGCCGACACCATATATTTT
TRBJ2-1 . 15 TRBV19 TRBD2 CASSPSGGGYNEQFF TGTGCCAGTAGTCCTTCAGGCGGGGGGTACAATGAGCAGTTCTTC
TRBJ1-3 once 13 TRBV15 . CATSAPDSGTIYF TGTGCCACCAGCGCCCCGGACAGCGGCACCATATATTTT
TRBJ2-5 . 13 TRBV11-3 . CASSSSTRETQYF TGTGCCAGCAGCTCGAGTACGCGGGAGACCCAGTACTTC
TRBJ1-6 . 16 TRBV6-5 TRBD1 CASSYSGTGMNSPLHF TGTGCCAGCAGTTACTCGGGGACAGGGATGAATTCACCCCTCCACTTT
TRBJ1-5 . 13 TRBV28 . CASSNGENQPQHF TGTGCCAGCAGTAACGGGGAAAATCAGCCCCAGCATTTT
TRBJ1-2 . 13 TRBV25-1 TRBD1 CASSEQGARGYTF TGTGCCAGCAGTGAGCAGGGGGCGAGAGGCTACACCTTC
TRBJ2-7 . 14 TRBV7-8 . CASSLVSSVYEQYF TGTGCCAGCAGCTTAGTAAGTTCGGTCTACGAGCAGTACTTC
TRBJ1-5 . 14 TRBV18 . CASSPWPYNQPQHF TGTGCCAGCTCACCCTGGCCGTACAATCAGCCCCAGCATTTT
TRBJ1-4 . 15 TRBV7-9 TRBD1 CASSLRLTGDEKLFF TGTGCCAGCAGCTTAAGGTTAACAGGGGATGAAAAACTGTTTTTT
TRBJ1-5 . 15 TRBV27 . CASSLSRAEYQPQHF TGTGCCAGCAGTTTATCGAGGGCGGAGTATCAGCCCCAGCATTTT
TRBJ1-1 . 14 TRBV27 . CASSLQSIYSEAFF TGTGCCAGCAGTCTACAGTCCATCTACTCTGAAGCTTTCTTT
TRBJ1-5 . 12 TRBV7-2 . CASSPDRQPQHF TGTGCCAGCAGCCCTGATAGACAGCCCCAGCATTTT
TRBJ2-7 . 14 TRBV28 . CASTLKDTGYEQYF TGTGCCAGCACCCTAAAAGACACAGGCTACGAGCAGTACTTC
TRBJ2-7 . 15 TRBV5-1 TRBD2 CASSLLAGGDYEQYF TGCGCCAGCAGCCTTCTAGCGGGGGGGGACTACGAGCAGTACTTC
TRBJ1-4 . 16 TRBV5-1 TRBD1 CASRPAGTGGDEKLFF TGCGCCAGCAGACCAGCTGGGACAGGGGGCGATGAAAAACTGTTTTTT
TRBJ1-3 once 16 TRBV5-6 TRBD1 CASSLAGTGTGNTIYF TGTGCCAGCAGCTTAGCCGGGACAGGGACTGGAAACACCATATATTTT
TRBJ1-1 . 15 TRBV2 . CASRRAQPRDTEAFF TGTGCCAGCAGGAGGGCCCAGCCCCGGGACACTGAAGCTTTCTTT
TRBJ1-1 . 13 TRBV27 . CATSLGRAAEAFF TGTGCCACCTCCCTGGGCAGGGCCGCTGAAGCTTTCTTT
TRBJ1-2 . 13 TRBV30 . CAWSPTPTVGYTF TGTGCCTGGAGTCCTACCCCGACAGTCGGCTACACCTTC
TRBJ2-5 . 14 TRBV11-2 . CASSLQVIGETQYF TGTGCCAGCAGCTTACAGGTGATTGGAGAGACCCAGTACTTC
TRBJ1-6 . 17 TRBV14 TRBD1 CASSQDKDRGRNSPLHF TGTGCCAGCAGCCAAGACAAGGACAGGGGGCGGAATTCACCCCTCCACTTT
TRBJ2-3 . 13 TRBV7-6 TRBD1 CASSWDRVDTQYF TGTGCCAGCAGTTGGGACAGGGTTGATACGCAGTATTTT
TRBJ2-3 . 12 TRBV5-1 . CASSPDTDTQYF TGCGCCAGCAGCCCGGACACTGATACGCAGTATTTT
TRBJ2-4 . 12 TRBV6-5 TRBD2 CASSYSFGGQYF TGTGCCAGCAGTTACTCGTTCGGGGGGCAGTACTTC
TRBJ1-2 . 13 TRBV11-1 TRBD1 CASSHGTGIDYTF TGTGCCAGCAGCCACGGGACAGGAATAGACTACACCTTC